This T cell receptor beta chain is from a study of early T cells in non-severe SARS-CoV-2 infection. V was clipped by 3 bases and J by 8 bases, with 19 bases between them. The CDR3 sequence is 15 residues long. TCRdb reprocessed the 5' RACE reads with MiXCR, giving one entry per CDR3 protein. The table lists roughly 120,000 distinct CDR3 sequences, around an eighth of them singletons, with approximately 3.8% in the top ten. The clonotype was recovered from an adult who was a healthcare worker with PCR-confirmed SARS-CoV-2 infection or an uninfected control (not recorded which). The gene calls are TRBV12-3 or TRBV12-4 and TRBJ1-2; TRBD1 is a possible D gene (6 bases). The source was whole blood, collected at baseline. CDR3 amino acids: CASSLGTTSPWGYTF. The CDR3 nucleotides are TGTGCCAGCAGTTTGGGGACAACCTCGCCCTGGGGCTACACCTTC.